The clone carrying this T cell receptor (beta chain) has a handful of counts. The antigen remains unidentified. This record comes from a study of T cell responses to AZD1222 COVID-19 vaccine. This table comes from immunoSEQ multiplex PCR, and its TCRdb copy is limited to in-frame clones, with some not included. Among under 150,000 clones listed, approximately 92% were seen once. Study results and caveats: Donors were largely white British and mainly female; clonal diversity was possibly underestimated. Just a handful of AZD1222 recipients tested seropositive at baseline. Two AZD1222 administrations were followed by greater Spike-specific TCR breadth and depth.

Trimming left V 2 bases short and J 4 bases short, with 20 bases between. The V gene's germline CDR1 is LGHDT and CDR2 YNNKEL (reference sequence). The CDR3 has 18 residues. The chain combines TRBV3-1 (or the pseudogene TRBV3-2) with TRBJ2-2; the D gene is possibly TRBD1 (6 bases). Source: peripheral blood, taken 28 days after the second AZD1222 dose. This clonotype originated in an adult who received the AZD1222 COVID-19 vaccine. CDR3 protein: CASSQPPWGLLGTGELFF. CDR3 DNA: TGTGCCAGCAGCCAACCCCCCTGGGGGCTACTAGGCACCGGGGAGCTGTTTTTT.